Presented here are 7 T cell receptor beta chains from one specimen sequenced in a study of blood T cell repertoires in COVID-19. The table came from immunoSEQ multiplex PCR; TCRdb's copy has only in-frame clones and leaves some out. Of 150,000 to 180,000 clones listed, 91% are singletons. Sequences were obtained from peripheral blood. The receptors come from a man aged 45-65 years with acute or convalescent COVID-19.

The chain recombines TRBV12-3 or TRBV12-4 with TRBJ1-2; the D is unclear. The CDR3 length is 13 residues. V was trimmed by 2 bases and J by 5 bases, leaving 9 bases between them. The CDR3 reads CASSLTPGYGYTF. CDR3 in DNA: TGTGCCAGCAGTTTAACCCCGGGATATGGCTACACCTTC.

CDR3 sequence: CASSFLASDTQYF. Written as DNA, the CDR3 is TGTGCCAGCAGTTTTTTAGCGTCGGATACGCAGTATTTT. The V call is TRBV28, the J call TRBJ2-3; possibly TRBD2 for D (5 bases). The germline CDR1 and CDR2 sequences are MDHEN and SYDVKM. This CDR3 contains 13 residues. V was pared by 3 bases and J by 6 bases, with 10 bases between.

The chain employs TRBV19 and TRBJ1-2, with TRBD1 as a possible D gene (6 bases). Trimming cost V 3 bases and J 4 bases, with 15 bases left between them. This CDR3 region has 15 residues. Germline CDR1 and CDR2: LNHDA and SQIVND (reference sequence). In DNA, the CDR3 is TGTGCCAGTAGTATCAGCCGGACAGCCGTCTATGGCTACACCTTC. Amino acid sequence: CASSISRTAVYGYTF.

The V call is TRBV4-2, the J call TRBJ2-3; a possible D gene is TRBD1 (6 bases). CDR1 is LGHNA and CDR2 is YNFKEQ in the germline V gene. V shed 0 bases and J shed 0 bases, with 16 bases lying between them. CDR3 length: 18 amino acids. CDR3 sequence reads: CASSQELTGSTSTDTQYF. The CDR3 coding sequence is TGTGCCAGCAGCCAAGAGTTGACAGGATCGACTAGCACAGATACGCAGTATTTT.

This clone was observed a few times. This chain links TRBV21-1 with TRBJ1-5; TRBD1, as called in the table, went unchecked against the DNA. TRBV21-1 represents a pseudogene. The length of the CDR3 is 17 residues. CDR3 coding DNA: TGTGCCAGCAGCAAAGATCGGACAGGGGCACCTCAGGTGCCCCAGCATTTT. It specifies CASSKDRTGAPQVPQHF.

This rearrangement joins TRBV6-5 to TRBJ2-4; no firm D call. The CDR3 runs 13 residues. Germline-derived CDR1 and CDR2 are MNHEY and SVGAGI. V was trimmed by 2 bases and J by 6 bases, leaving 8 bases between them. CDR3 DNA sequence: TGTGCCAGCAGTTACGATTCAGGAAACATTCAGTACTTC. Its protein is CASSYDSGNIQYF.

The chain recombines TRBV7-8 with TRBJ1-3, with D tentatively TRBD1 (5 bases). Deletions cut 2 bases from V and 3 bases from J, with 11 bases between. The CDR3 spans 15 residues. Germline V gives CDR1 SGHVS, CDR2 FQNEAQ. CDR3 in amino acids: CASSLQGSLGNTIYF. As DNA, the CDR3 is TGTGCCAGCAGCTTACAGGGCAGTCTTGGAAACACCATATATTTT.